Presented here are 5 T cell receptor beta chains from one specimen sequenced in a study of T cell responses to AZD1222 COVID-19 vaccine. Data came from immunoSEQ multiplex PCR; TCRdb stores just in-frame clones and leaves some out. Of around 140,000 clones in the sample, 70% to 90% are singletons; the top ten hold 7.9%. The sequences come from peripheral blood, collected 28 days after the second dose of the MenACWY control vaccine. All receptors come from an adult who received the MenACWY meningococcal vaccine as a control.

This rearrangement joins TRBV5-1 to TRBJ2-3, with D maybe TRBD2 (6 bases). Germline V gene data show CDR1 as SGHRS and CDR2 as YFSETQ. V was shortened by 4 bases and J by 8 bases, with 11 bases between the two germline ends. The CDR3 has 12 amino acids. CDR3 in DNA: TGCGCCAGCAGCCCTTCGGAGGGTACGCAGTATTTT. As protein: CASSPSEGTQYF. Looking up the rest from reference TRBV5-1 and TRBJ2-3 gives the full variable domain: KAGVTQTPRYLIKTRGQQVTLSCSPISGHRSVSWYQQTPGQGLQFLFEYFSETQRNKGNFPGRFSGRQFSNSRSEMNVSTLELGDSALYLCASSPSEGTQYFGPGTRLTVL.

The chain uses TRBV10-1 and TRBJ2-5, with a possible D match to TRBD2 (5 bases). V was shortened by 6 bases and J by 2 bases, with 7 bases between the two germline ends. CDR3 length equals 12 residues. The germline V gene encodes CDR1 WNHNN and CDR2 SYGVQD (reference sequence). CDR3 amino acids: CASSGIQETQYF. The CDR3, as DNA: TGCGCCAGCAGCGGGATACAAGAGACCCAGTACTTC.

The V and J genes are TRBV11-2 and TRBJ1-6; tentative D call: TRBD1 (5 bases). The germline gives CDR1 SGHAT, CDR2 FQNNGV. This CDR3 contains 12 residues. Trimming took off 5 bases at V and 10 bases at J, with 9 bases between the two ends. The CDR3 region is CASSTTGSPLHF. CDR3 in DNA: TGTGCCAGCAGCACTACAGGATCACCCCTCCACTTT.

This chain links TRBV2 with TRBJ1-2; D ambiguous. This CDR3 is built from 13 residues. The germline gives CDR1 SNHLY, CDR2 FYNNEI. Trimming pared 5 bases from V and 6 bases from J, leaving 13 bases between. CDR3 sequence: CASSQRRRHGYTF. CDR3 sequence (DNA): TGTGCCAGCAGTCAGAGGAGGCGGCATGGCTACACCTTC.

The chain joins TRBV5-1 to TRBJ1-1; D gene unclear. The V and J ends lost 3 bases and 3 bases respectively, with 9 bases between them. The V gene's germline CDR1 is SGHRS and CDR2 YFSETQ. CDR3 size: 13 residues. CDR3 nucleotide sequence: TGCGCCAGCAGCTGGACTTCGGACACTGAAGCTTTCTTT. This encodes CASSWTSDTEAFF.